What follows are 15 T cell receptor beta chains derived from one specimen sequenced in a study of beta chain features in type 1 diabetes. Overall study results and limits: Moderately but significantly shorter TCRB CDR3s were found in Type 1 diabetes patients in all four CD4+ subsets.

The authors reverse transcribed all of the isolated RNA, so sequencing captured expressed TCRB transcripts. Data came from immunoSEQ multiplex PCR; TCRdb stores just in-frame clones and leaves some out. The sample holds fewer than 350,000 clones, approximately 15% seen once. No antigen has been assigned to these receptors. Sequenced sample: naive CD4+ T cells from blood. The receptor source for this set is a man aged 18 to 35 with type 1 diabetes.

The sample holds a few counts of this clone. This chain links TRBV18 with TRBJ2-1; TRBD2 agrees at 11 bases. The CDR3 extends over 14 amino acids. CDR1 and CDR2 (germline): KGHSH, LQKENI. V shed 9 bases, J shed 8 bases, and the junction held 9 bases outside the gene matches. In DNA form, the CDR3 reads TGTGCCAGTTCAAATAGCGGGAGGGCCGATGAGCAGTTCTTC. Its translation: CASSNSGRADEQFF.

The V call is TRBV7-2, the J call TRBJ2-5; 9 bases match TRBD2. The germline CDR1 and CDR2 sequences are SGHTA and FQGNSA. V lost 2 bases, J lost 2 bases, and 0 bases stayed unmatched. The CDR3 contains 14 residues. This CDR3 reads CASSLTSGQETQYF. In DNA, the CDR3 is TGTGCCAGCAGCTTAACTAGCGGGCAAGAGACCCAGTACTTC. Full variable domain (missing parts from reference TRBV7-2 and TRBJ2-5): GAGVSQSPSNKVTEKGKDVELRCDPISGHTALYWYRQSLGQGLEFLIYFQGNSAPDKSGLPSDRFSAERTGGSVSTLTIQRTQQEDSAVYLCASSLTSGQETQYFGPGTRLLVL.

This clone was counted a few times. The chain is built from TRBV29-1 and TRBJ2-5, with D maybe TRBD2 (6 bases). The V and J ends lost 5 bases and 5 bases respectively, with 15 bases between them. The germline V gene has CDR1 SQVTM and CDR2 ANQGSEA. This CDR3 is built from 13 residues. This CDR3 reads CSVWRDRGETQYF. CDR3 sequence (DNA): TGCAGCGTTTGGCGGGATCGTGGGGAGACCCAGTACTTC.

The rearrangement joins TRBV2 to TRBJ2-1; 11 nucleotides match TRBD1. Trimming took 5 bases from V and 4 from J; bases not matched to a gene: 4. Germline lookup yields CDR1 SNHLY and CDR2 FYNNEI. The CDR3 spans 15 residues. The CDR3 spells CASSPGTGGYNEQFF. Written as DNA, the CDR3 is TGTGCCAGCAGTCCCGGGACAGGGGGTTACAATGAGCAGTTCTTC.

On this clone: The same CDR3 can be traced to other DNA sequences in this sample. This chain uses TRBV9 with TRBJ2-1; 8 bases are shared with TRBD2. Germline V gene lookup returns CDR1 SGDLS and CDR2 YYNGEE. The junction had 3 bases not matched to a gene; V was cut back by 0 bases and J by 4 bases. CDR3 length: 15 residues. This chain's CDR3 is CASSVGGGTYNEQFF. The CDR3 DNA sequence: TGTGCCAGCAGCGTAGGCGGGGGGACTTACAATGAGCAGTTCTTC.

In its sample, this clone was seen a few times. The chain uses TRBV29-1 and TRBJ2-6; maybe TRBD1 (5 bases). The CDR3 totals 17 residues. Deletions cut 8 bases from V and 0 bases from J, with 20 bases between. CDR1 SQVTM and CDR2 ANQGSEA come from the germline V gene. The CDR3 region is CSTNRFSLTSGANVLTF. As DNA, the CDR3 is TGCAGCACGAACAGGTTCTCCTTAACCTCTGGGGCCAACGTCCTGACTTTC.

The chain joins TRBV30 to TRBJ1-1; perhaps TRBD1 as D (5 bases). Germline CDR1 GTSNPN, CDR2 SVGIG (reference sequence). This CDR3 region has 13 residues. V lost 7 bases and J 5 bases, leaving 17 bases between the germline ends. The CDR3 spells CAFARVGWTEAFF. CDR3 DNA sequence: TGTGCCTTTGCCAGGGTCGGATGGACTGAAGCTTTCTTT.

This clone was detected a few times. The rearrangement links TRBV5-1 to TRBJ2-1; D uncertain. This CDR3 spans 13 amino acids. From germline, CDR1 is SGHRS and CDR2 YFSETQ. Trimming shortened V by 7 bases and J by 0 bases, and 8 bases separated the two germline ends. CDR3 in amino acids: CASGRDSYNEQFF. For the CDR3, the DNA is TGCGCCAGCGGGCGTGACTCCTACAATGAGCAGTTCTTC.

This clone was counted between two and nine times. The chain employs TRBV5-4 and TRBJ2-1; D might be TRBD2 (6 bases). Trimming left V 4 bases short and J 3 bases short, with 14 bases between. CDR3 length: 15 residues. Germline loops: CDR1 SGHNT, CDR2 YYREEE (reference sequence). CDR3 loop: CASSIGDSSYNEQFF. In DNA, the CDR3 is TGTGCCAGCAGCATAGGGGACTCCAGCTACAATGAGCAGTTCTTC.

This clone showed up just a few times. This rearrangement joins TRBV11-2 to TRBJ2-7, with 7 nucleotides matching TRBD1. The CDR3 consists of 14 residues. Looked up from germline, CDR1 is SGHAT and CDR2 is FQNNGV. The trim removed 4 bases at V and 3 bases at J, leaving 6 bases unmatched. CDR3 bases: TGTGCCAGCAGCTCCATACAGGGGCACTACGAGCAGTACTTC. Translating it yields CASSSIQGHYEQYF.

This rearrangement joins TRBV14 to TRBJ2-2; weak D call: TRBD1 (5 bases). Germline CDR1 SGHDN, CDR2 FVKESK. Trimming took off 0 bases at V and 5 bases at J, with 13 bases between the two ends. The CDR3 is 16 amino acids. CDR3 bases: TGTGCCAGCAGCCAAGATCCGCAGGGTCGGACCGGGGAGCTGTTTTTT. It encodes CASSQDPQGRTGELFF.

The rearrangement uses TRBV5-4 and TRBJ2-5, with D tentatively TRBD2 (6 bases). CDR1 SGHNT and CDR2 YYREEE come from the germline V gene (reference sequence). V gave up 1 base and J gave up 2 bases, with 12 bases separating them. The CDR3 totals 15 residues. Written as DNA, the CDR3 is TGTGCCAGCAGCTTGCTGAGGGGACTTCAAGAGACCCAGTACTTC. This gives the protein CASSLLRGLQETQYF.

The chain uses TRBV4-1 and TRBJ2-4, with a weak D call TRBD2 (6 bases). This CDR3 has 15 residues. Per germline, CDR1 MGHRA and CDR2 YSYEKL. The V and J ends lost 5 bases and 6 bases respectively, with 17 bases between them. The chain's CDR3 is CASSRISAGRNIQYF. The CDR3 nucleotides read TGCGCCAGCAGCAGGATTTCGGCGGGGAGAAACATTCAGTACTTC.

The chain is built from TRBV6-1 and TRBJ2-7; D is possibly TRBD1 (6 bases). CDR3 length: 15 amino acids. Looked up from germline, CDR1 is MNHNS and CDR2 is SASEGT. Trimming shortened V by 6 bases and J by 3 bases, and 18 bases separated the two germline ends. CDR3 loop: CASRDTPGHLYEQYF. CDR3 coding DNA: TGTGCCAGCAGGGATACCCCGGGACACCTCTACGAGCAGTACTTC.

The chain links TRBV28 to TRBJ2-7; D perhaps matches TRBD2 (5 bases). Trimming shortened V by 10 bases and J by 3 bases, and 16 bases separated the two germline ends. The CDR3 runs to 13 residues. Germline V gene data show CDR1 as MDHEN and CDR2 as SYDVKM. CDR3 in DNA: TGTGCCACTACCCGGGATCCCTTCTACGAGCAGTACTTC. It is translated as CATTRDPFYEQYF.